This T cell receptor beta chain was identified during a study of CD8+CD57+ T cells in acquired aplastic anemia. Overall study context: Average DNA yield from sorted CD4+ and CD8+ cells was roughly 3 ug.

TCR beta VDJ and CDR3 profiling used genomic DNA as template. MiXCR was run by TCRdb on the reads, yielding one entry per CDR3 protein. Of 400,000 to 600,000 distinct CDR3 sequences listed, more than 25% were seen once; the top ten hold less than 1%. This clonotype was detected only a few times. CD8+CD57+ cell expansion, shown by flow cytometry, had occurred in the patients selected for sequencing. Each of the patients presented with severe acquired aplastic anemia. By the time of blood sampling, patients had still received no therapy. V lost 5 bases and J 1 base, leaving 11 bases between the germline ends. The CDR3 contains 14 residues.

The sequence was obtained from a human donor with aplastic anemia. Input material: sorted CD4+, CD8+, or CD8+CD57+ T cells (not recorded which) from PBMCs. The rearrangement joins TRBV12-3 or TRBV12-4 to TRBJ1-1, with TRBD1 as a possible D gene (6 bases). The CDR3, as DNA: TGTGCCAGCAGTACGGGGACAAGGAACACTGAAGCTTTCTTT. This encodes CASSTGTRNTEAFF.